This T cell receptor (beta chain) is from a study of blood T cells in healthy people across ages. Study results and limitations: Expanded clonotype changes were possibly confounded by unknown donor CMV status.

In the case of this clonotype: The antigen remains unidentified. A read error may produce the germline difference seen at one junction end.

PCR was performed a second time for roughly 7 to 12 cycles using a sample-barcoded 5' primer and a J-beta primer mix. Unique molecular identifiers of 12 random nucleotides labeled each cDNA. MiXCR was run by TCRdb on the 5' RACE reads, yielding one entry per CDR3 protein. The sample has hundreds of thousands of distinct CDR3 sequences; around 38% are singletons. The CDR3 has 16 residues. Germline CDR1 reads SGHVS; CDR2 reads FQNEAQ. This TCR derives from an elderly man in good health. V is TRBV7-8 and J is TRBJ1-2; 7 positions match TRBD1. The sequencing sample was made of blood. Here the CDR3 reads CTSSLGSAGGSNGYTF. CDR3 in DNA: TGTACCAGCAGCTTAGGTTCAGCAGGGGGGTCTAATGGCTACACCTTC.